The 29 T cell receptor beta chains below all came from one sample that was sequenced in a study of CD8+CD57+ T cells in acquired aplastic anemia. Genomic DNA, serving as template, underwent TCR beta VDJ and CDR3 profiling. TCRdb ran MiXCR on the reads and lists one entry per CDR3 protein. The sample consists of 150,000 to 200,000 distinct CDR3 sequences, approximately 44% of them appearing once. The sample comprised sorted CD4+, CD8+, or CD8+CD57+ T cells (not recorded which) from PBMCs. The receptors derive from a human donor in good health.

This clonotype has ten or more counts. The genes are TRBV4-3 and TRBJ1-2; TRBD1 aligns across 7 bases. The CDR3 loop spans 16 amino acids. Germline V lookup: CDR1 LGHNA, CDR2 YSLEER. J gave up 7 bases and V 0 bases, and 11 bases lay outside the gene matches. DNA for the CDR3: TGCGCCAGCAGCCAAGATCAGGGGGTCCATTCATTTGGCTACACCTTC. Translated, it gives CASSQDQGVHSFGYTF.

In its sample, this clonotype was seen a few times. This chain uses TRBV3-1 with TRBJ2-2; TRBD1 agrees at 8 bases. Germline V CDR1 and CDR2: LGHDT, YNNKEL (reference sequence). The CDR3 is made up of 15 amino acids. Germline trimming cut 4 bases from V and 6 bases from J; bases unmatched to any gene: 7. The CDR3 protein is CASSLRTGRPGELFF. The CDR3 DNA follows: TGTGCCAGCAGCCTTCGGACAGGGAGGCCCGGGGAGCTGTTTTTT.

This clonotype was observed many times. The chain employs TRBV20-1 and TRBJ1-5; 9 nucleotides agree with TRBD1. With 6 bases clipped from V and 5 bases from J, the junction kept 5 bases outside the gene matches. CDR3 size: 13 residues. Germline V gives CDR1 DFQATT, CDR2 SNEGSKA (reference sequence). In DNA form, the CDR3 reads TGCAGTGCGGCCCGGACAGGGGATCAGCCCCAGCATTTT. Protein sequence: CSAARTGDQPQHF.

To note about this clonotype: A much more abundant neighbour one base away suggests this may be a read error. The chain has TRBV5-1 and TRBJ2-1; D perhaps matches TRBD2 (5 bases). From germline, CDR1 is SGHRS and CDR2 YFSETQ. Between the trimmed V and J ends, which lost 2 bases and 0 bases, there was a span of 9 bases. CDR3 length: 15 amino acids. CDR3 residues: CASSFEGYSYNEQFF. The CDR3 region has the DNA TGCGCCAGCAGCTTTGAGGGTTACTCCTACAATGAGCAGTTCTTC.

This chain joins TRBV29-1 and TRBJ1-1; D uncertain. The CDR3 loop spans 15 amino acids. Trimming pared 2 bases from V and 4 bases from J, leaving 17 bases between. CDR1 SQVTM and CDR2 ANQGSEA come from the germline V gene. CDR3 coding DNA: TGCAGCGTTGAAAGGAGGATAGGGCTATTCACTGAAGCTTTCTTT. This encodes CSVERRIGLFTEAFF.

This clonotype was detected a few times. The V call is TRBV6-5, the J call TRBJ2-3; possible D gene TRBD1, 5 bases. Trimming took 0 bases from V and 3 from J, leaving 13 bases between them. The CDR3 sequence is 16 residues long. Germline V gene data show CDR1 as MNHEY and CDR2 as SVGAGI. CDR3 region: CASSYSWQGFTDTQYF. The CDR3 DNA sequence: TGTGCCAGCAGTTACTCGTGGCAGGGATTTACAGATACGCAGTATTTT.

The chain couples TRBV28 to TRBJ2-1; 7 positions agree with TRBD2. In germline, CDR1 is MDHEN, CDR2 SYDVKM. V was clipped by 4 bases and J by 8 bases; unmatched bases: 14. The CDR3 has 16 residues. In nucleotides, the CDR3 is TGTGCCAGCAGTTCCCAGTGGGGGGGGTCGGTGGATGAGCAGTTCTTC. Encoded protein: CASSSQWGGSVDEQFF.

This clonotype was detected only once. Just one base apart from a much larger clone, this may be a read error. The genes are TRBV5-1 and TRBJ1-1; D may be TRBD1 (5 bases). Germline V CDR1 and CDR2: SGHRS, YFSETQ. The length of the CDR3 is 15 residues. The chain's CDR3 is CAGSYRQTLNTEAFF. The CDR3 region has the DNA TGCGCCGGCAGCTACCGACAGACCTTGAACACTGAAGCTTTCTTT.

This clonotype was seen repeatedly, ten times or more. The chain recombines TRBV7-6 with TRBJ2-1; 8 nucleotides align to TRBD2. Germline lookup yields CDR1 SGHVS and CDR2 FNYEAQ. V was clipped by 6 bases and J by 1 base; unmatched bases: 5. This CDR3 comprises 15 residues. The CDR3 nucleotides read TGTGCCAGCAGTCTCTCGGGGGGGTCCTACAATGAGCAGTTCTTC. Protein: CASSLSGGSYNEQFF.

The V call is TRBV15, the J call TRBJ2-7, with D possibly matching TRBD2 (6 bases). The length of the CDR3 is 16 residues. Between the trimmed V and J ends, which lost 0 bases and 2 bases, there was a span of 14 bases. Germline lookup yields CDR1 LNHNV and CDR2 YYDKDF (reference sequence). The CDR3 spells CATSRDSGVTTYEQYF. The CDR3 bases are TGTGCCACCAGCAGAGATAGCGGCGTAACCACCTACGAGCAGTACTTC. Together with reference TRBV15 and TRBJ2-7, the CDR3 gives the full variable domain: DAMVIQNPRYQVTQFGKPVTLSCSQTLNHNVMYWYQQKSSQAPKLLFHYYDKDFNNEADTPDNFQSRRPNTSFCFLDIRSPGLGDTAMYLCATSRDSGVTTYEQYFGPGTRLTVT.

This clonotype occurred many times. CDR3: CSVANPGQGFYEQYF. The CDR3 DNA sequence: TGCAGCGTTGCGAATCCGGGACAGGGGTTCTACGAGCAGTACTTC. This chain connects TRBV29-1 to TRBJ2-7; 10 nucleotides align to TRBD1. Germline values: CDR1 SQVTM, CDR2 ANQGSEA. The CDR3 has 15 residues. V shed 4 bases and J 3 bases; nucleotides not matched to a gene: 9.

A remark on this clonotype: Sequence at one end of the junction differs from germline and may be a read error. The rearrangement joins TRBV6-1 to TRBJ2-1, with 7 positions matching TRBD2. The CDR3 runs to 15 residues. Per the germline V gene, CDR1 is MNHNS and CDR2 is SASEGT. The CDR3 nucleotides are TGTGCCAGCAGCGAAGGACCAGCGGGGTACAATGAGCAGTTCTTC. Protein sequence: CASSEGPAGYNEQFF.

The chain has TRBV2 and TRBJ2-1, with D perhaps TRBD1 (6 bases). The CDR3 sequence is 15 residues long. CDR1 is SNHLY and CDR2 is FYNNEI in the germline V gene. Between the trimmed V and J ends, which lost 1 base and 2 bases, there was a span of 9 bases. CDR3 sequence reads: CASSEGTATYNEQFF. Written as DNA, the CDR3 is TGTGCCAGCAGTGAAGGGACAGCGACCTACAATGAGCAGTTCTTC.

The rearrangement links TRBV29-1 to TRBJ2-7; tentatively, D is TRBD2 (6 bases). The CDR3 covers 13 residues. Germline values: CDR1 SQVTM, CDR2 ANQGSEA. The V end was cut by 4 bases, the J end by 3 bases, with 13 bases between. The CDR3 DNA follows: TGCAGCGTTGTTCCCGGGACTGTCTACGAGCAGTACTTC. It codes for CSVVPGTVYEQYF.

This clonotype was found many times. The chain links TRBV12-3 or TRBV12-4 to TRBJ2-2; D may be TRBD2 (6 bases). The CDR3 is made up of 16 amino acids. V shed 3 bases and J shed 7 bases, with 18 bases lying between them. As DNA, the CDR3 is TGTGCCAGCAGTTTCCCCGCGGGGAGGCGGGGCGGGGAGCTGTTTTTT. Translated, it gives CASSFPAGRRGGELFF.

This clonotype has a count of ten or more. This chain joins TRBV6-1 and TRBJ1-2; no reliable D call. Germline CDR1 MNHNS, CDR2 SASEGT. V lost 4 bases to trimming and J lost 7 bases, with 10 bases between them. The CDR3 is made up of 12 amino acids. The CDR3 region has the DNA TGTGCCAGCAGTGGGGCCCGAGGTGGCTACACCTTC. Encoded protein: CASSGARGGYTF.

The CDR3 loop is CASSLAASGGDEQFF. CDR3 DNA sequence: TGTGCCAGCAGCTTAGCGGCTAGCGGGGGCGATGAGCAGTTCTTC. The gene calls are TRBV11-1 and TRBJ2-1; 10 nucleotides line up with TRBD2. With 0 bases clipped from V and 8 bases from J, the junction kept 4 bases outside the gene matches. CDR1 is SGHAT, CDR2 FQDESV, per germline (reference sequence). The CDR3 has 15 residues.

CDR3 bases: TGCAGTGCACCGGGACCGGACAGGGGGGACTACAATGAGCAGTTCTTC. Protein sequence: CSAPGPDRGDYNEQFF. V usage is TRBV20-1 and J usage is TRBJ2-1, with 10 bases that match TRBD1. The CDR3 contains 16 residues. Germline-derived CDR1 and CDR2 are DFQATT and SNEGSKA (reference sequence). J lost 3 bases, V lost 6 bases, and 11 bases had no gene match.

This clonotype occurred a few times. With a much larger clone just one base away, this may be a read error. The CDR3 sequence is CSAGDPGQGRSYEQYF. The CDR3 DNA follows: TGCAGTGCTGGAGACCCCGGGCAGGGAAGGTCCTACGAGCAGTACTTC. V and J are TRBV20-1 and TRBJ2-7; TRBD1 is a possible D gene (5 bases). The CDR3 runs 16 residues. Germline CDR1 and CDR2: DFQATT and SNEGSKA (reference sequence).

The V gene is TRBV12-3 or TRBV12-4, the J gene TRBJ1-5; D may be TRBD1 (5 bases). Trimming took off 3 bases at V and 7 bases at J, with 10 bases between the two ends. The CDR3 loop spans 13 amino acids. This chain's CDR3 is CASSLGVRQPQHF. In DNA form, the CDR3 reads TGTGCCAGCAGTTTGGGGGTGAGACAGCCCCAGCATTTT.

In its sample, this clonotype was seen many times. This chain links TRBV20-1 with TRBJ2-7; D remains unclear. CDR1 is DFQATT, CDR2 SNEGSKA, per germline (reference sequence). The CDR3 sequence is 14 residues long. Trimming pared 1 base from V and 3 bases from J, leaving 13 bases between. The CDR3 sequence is CSARGWRNDYEQYF. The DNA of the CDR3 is TGCAGTGCTAGAGGGTGGCGAAACGACTACGAGCAGTACTTC.

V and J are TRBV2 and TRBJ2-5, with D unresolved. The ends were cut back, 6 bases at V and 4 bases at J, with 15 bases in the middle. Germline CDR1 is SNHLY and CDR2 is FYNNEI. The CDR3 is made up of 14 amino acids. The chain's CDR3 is CASRYSGLVETQYF. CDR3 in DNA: TGTGCCAGCAGGTATTCTGGGCTAGTAGAGACCCAGTACTTC.

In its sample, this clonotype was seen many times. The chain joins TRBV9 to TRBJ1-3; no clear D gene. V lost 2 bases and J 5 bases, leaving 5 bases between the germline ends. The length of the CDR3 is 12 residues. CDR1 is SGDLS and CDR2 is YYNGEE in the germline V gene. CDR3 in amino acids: CASSVDRNTIYF. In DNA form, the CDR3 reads TGTGCCAGCAGCGTTGATCGAAACACCATATATTTT.

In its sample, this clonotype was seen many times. The CDR3, as DNA: TGTGCCAGCAGCACGACAGGGAATAATTCACCCCTCCACTTT. It yields the protein CASSTTGNNSPLHF. J is TRBJ1-6 and V is TRBV4-2; 7 bases fit TRBD1. CDR1 and CDR2 from the germline V gene are LGHNA and YNFKEQ. The V gene end was trimmed by 5 bases and the J gene end by 5 bases; junction bases not matched to a gene: 3. The CDR3 has 14 amino acids.

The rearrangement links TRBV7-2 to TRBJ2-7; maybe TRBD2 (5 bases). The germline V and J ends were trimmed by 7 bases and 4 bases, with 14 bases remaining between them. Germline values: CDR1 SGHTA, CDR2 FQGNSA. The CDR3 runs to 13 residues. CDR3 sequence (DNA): TGTGCCAGCACCCTGGTAGAGGGTTACGAGCAGTACTTC. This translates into CASTLVEGYEQYF.

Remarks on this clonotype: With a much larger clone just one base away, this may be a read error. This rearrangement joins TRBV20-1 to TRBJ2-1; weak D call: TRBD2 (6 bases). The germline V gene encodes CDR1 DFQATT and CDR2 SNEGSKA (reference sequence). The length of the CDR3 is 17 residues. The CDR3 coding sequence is TGCAGTGCAAGAGTCTTGCAAGTGGGGGGCTCCTACAATGAGCAGTTCTTC. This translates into CSARVLQVGGSYNEQFF.

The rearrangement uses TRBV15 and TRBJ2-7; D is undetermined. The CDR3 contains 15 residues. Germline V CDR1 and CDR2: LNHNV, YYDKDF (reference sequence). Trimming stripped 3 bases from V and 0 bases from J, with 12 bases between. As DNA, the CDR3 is TGTGCCACCAGCAGGGTTAAAGGGTCCTCCTACGAGCAGTACTTC. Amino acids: CATSRVKGSSYEQYF. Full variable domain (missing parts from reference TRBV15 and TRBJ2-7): DAMVIQNPRYQVTQFGKPVTLSCSQTLNHNVMYWYQQKSSQAPKLLFHYYDKDFNNEADTPDNFQSRRPNTSFCFLDIRSPGLGDTAMYLCATSRVKGSSYEQYFGPGTRLTVT.

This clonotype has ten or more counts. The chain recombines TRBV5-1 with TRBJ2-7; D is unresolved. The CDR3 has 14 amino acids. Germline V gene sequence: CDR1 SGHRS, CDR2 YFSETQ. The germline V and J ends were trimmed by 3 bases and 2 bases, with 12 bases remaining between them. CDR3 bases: TGCGCCAGCAGCTCGTTGGACGGGCCCTACGAGCAGTACTTC. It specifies CASSSLDGPYEQYF.

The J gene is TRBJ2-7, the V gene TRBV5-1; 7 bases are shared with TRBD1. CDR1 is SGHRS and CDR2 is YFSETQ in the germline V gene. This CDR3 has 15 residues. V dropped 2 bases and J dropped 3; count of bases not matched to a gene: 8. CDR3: CASSLRQGKGYEQYF. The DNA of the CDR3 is TGCGCCAGCAGCTTACGACAGGGCAAAGGCTACGAGCAGTACTTC.